The 6 T cell receptor beta chains given below trace back to one sample, sequenced in a study of identical twins. TCRdb independently ran MiXCR on the 5' RACE reads; one entry per CDR3 protein. The profile shows more than 650,000 distinct CDR3 sequences, approximately 6.1% of them singletons. The specimen sequenced was naive T cells sorted from blood. The origin of the receptors is a man aged 18 to 30 in good health.

This clonotype was seen a few times. CDR3 sequence (DNA): TGTGCCAGCAGCTTCCCAGCGGCTATCAATGAGCAGTTCTTC. This sequence encodes CASSFPAAINEQFF. This chain connects TRBV7-9 to TRBJ2-1, with D perhaps TRBD2 (5 bases). V dropped 3 bases and J dropped 6 bases, with 12 bases sitting between them. Germline V gene sequence: CDR1 SEHNR, CDR2 FQNEAQ (reference sequence). The CDR3 totals 14 residues.

The V gene is TRBV5-1, the J gene TRBJ1-6; the match to TRBD1 covers 9 bases. V gave up 3 bases and J gave up 6 bases; unmatched junction bases: 10. This CDR3 contains 17 residues. CDR1 is SGHRS and CDR2 is YFSETQ in the germline V gene. CDR3 sequence reads: CASSWGAPDRGNSPLHF. The CDR3 nucleotides are TGCGCCAGCAGCTGGGGTGCTCCGGACAGGGGTAATTCACCCCTCCACTTT.

This clonotype was seen a few times. The chain combines TRBV5-6 with TRBJ2-5, with D possibly being TRBD1 (8 bases). This CDR3 has 14 amino acids. V was pared by 4 bases and J by 5 bases, with 15 bases between. In germline, CDR1 is SGHDT, CDR2 YYEEEE. The DNA of the CDR3 is TGTGCCAGCAGCCGAGACAGGGGAGGGGAGACCCAGTACTTC. Translating it yields CASSRDRGGETQYF.

This clonotype occurred many times. V gene TRBV12-3 or TRBV12-4 combines with J gene TRBJ2-2; 13 nucleotides match TRBD2. The V segment lost 6 bases and the J segment 6 bases; nucleotides outside the gene matches: 4. CDR3 length: 15 amino acids. CDR3 nucleotide sequence: TGTGCCAGCAGGGAACTAGCGGGAGGGCCCGGGGAGCTGTTTTTT. This gives the protein CASRELAGGPGELFF.

Ten or more counts support this clonotype. This chain links TRBV7-2 with TRBJ2-7; either TRBD1 or TRBD2 may supply D (5 bases each). This CDR3 has 14 residues. The V and J ends lost 1 base and 1 base respectively, with 8 bases between them. The germline gives CDR1 SGHTA, CDR2 FQGNSA. The CDR3 region is CASSLGGTSYEQYV. The CDR3 DNA reads as TGTGCCAGCAGCTTAGGGGGGACGTCCTACGAGCAGTACGTC.

The CDR3 spells CASSLRASGNYGYTF. The CDR3 DNA is TGTGCCAGCAGTTTGAGGGCTTCAGGAAACTATGGCTACACCTTC. The rearrangement joins TRBV12-3 or TRBV12-4 to TRBJ1-2; D is unresolved. The length of the CDR3 is 15 residues. V was trimmed by 3 bases and J by 2 bases, leaving 13 bases between them.